This passage covers 5 T cell receptor beta chains from one sample sequenced in a study of identical twins. Via MiXCR, TCRdb re-called the 5' RACE reads, giving one row per CDR3 protein. Among roughly 350,000 distinct CDR3 sequences listed, 9% to 10% were seen once. Sequencing used naive T cells sorted from blood. The receptors derive from a woman aged 45 to 65 in good health.

In this sample, this clonotype turned up a few times. The V gene is TRBV20-1, the J gene TRBJ1-2, with unresolved D. Germline V CDR1 and CDR2: DFQATT, SNEGSKA (reference sequence). Trimming took off 4 bases at V and 10 bases at J, with 7 bases between the two ends. The CDR3 sequence is 9 residues long. CDR3 in DNA: TGCAGTGCTACACCGGACTACACCTTC. This codes for CSATPDYTF.

This clonotype occurred a few times. The rearrangement joins TRBV29-1 to TRBJ2-1, with TRBD1 as a possible D gene (6 bases). The germline V gene has CDR1 SQVTM and CDR2 ANQGSEA. The ends were cut back, 4 bases at V and 8 bases at J, with 12 bases in the middle. The CDR3 is 12 amino acids. The CDR3 DNA reads TGCAGCGTTGTACAGGGTGTTCATGAGCAGTTCTTC. This codes for CSVVQGVHEQFF.

V and J are TRBV3-1 and TRBJ1-2; D is perhaps TRBD1 (6 bases). This CDR3 comprises 15 residues. Per the germline V gene, CDR1 is LGHDT and CDR2 is YNNKEL (reference sequence). Between the trimmed V and J ends, which lost 3 bases and 2 bases, there was a span of 13 bases. CDR3 DNA: TGTGCCAGCAGCCATGGAGGACAGAGCAACTATGGCTACACCTTC. The encoded protein is CASSHGGQSNYGYTF.

The chain recombines TRBV20-1 with TRBJ2-7; 7 bases are shared with TRBD1. The J segment lost 7 bases and the V segment lost 6 bases, leaving 12 bases of the junction unmatched. The CDR3 loop spans 13 amino acids. The germline V gene encodes CDR1 DFQATT and CDR2 SNEGSKA (reference sequence). This chain's CDR3 is CSAQGQYSWEQYF. The CDR3 region has the DNA TGCAGTGCCCAGGGACAGTACTCTTGGGAGCAGTACTTC.

The chain is built from TRBV7-6 and TRBJ2-3; 15 bases match TRBD2. The CDR3 sequence is 19 residues long. Germline loops: CDR1 SGHVS, CDR2 FNYEAQ. The trim removed 1 base at V and 0 bases at J, leaving 5 bases unmatched. The CDR3 is CASSLGGTSGRYSTDTQYF. The CDR3 region has the DNA TGTGCCAGCAGCTTAGGTGGGACTAGCGGGAGGTACAGCACAGATACGCAGTATTTT.